Listed below are T cell receptor beta chains from one sample, sequenced in a study of cytomegalovirus exposure and HLA in healthy donors. Sequencing used immunoSEQ multiplex PCR; TCRdb keeps in-frame clones, though not all of them. The table records some 180,000 clones, around 83% of them present only once. Sequencing input: PBMCs. The source of these receptors is a girl aged 2 to 9 in good health and CMV-seropositive. Each CDR3 is given with its conserved first and last residue. The order of the fields is V gene, clone size, J gene, D gene, CDR3 protein, CDR3 DNA. D genes are given only for firm matches. The size field is filled for only some rows; it gives once, few, many or a size class.

TRBV6-6	NA	TRBJ2-1	TRBD2	CASSTSGRAFNNEQFF	TGTGCCAGCAGTACATCGGGGAGGGCCTTTAACAATGAGCAGTTCTTC
TRBV20-1	NA	TRBJ1-2	TRBD1	CSGTGGRSYTF	TGCAGTGGGACAGGGGGCAGGAGCTACACCTTC
TRBV6-5	NA	TRBJ1-6	TRBD1	CASRRDRGSPLHF	TGTGCCAGCAGGAGGGACAGGGGTTCACCCCTCCACTTT
TRBV9	NA	TRBJ2-1	NA	CASSLRGSLGSYNEQFF	TGTGCCAGCAGCCTGAGAGGGTCCTTAGGTTCCTACAATGAGCAGTTCTTC
TRBV5-1	NA	TRBJ2-5	TRBD2	CASSSPGLAGEETQYF	TGCGCCAGCAGCTCTCCGGGACTAGCGGGTGAAGAGACCCAGTACTTC
TRBV15	NA	TRBJ2-3	NA	CATSRLPPHPSNTDTQYF	TGTGCCACCAGCAGACTCCCCCCCCACCCTAGCAACACAGATACGCAGTATTTT
TRBV5-4	once	TRBJ2-7	NA	CASSSDLGYEQYF	TGTGCCAGCAGCTCCGACTTGGGTTACGAGCAGTACTTC
TRBV5-1	NA	TRBJ2-3	NA	CASSQNGRGADTQYF	TGCGCCAGCAGCCAGAATGGCAGGGGGGCAGATACGCAGTATTTT
TRBV2	NA	TRBJ1-3	NA	CASKAGPLGGNTIYF	TGTGCCAGCAAAGCGGGACCCCTAGGGGGAAACACCATATATTTT
TRBV9	NA	TRBJ2-1	TRBD2	CASSVVAGVYNEQFF	TGTGCCAGCAGCGTAGTAGCGGGAGTATACAATGAGCAGTTCTTC
TRBV6-6	NA	TRBJ2-7	NA	CASRYLGGGLSYEQYF	TGTGCCAGCAGATACCTAGGAGGGGGCCTCTCCTACGAGCAGTACTTC
TRBV27	NA	TRBJ2-1	TRBD2	CASSLTSEHYNEQFF	TGTGCCAGCAGTTTGACTAGCGAACACTACAATGAGCAGTTCTTC
TRBV5-1	few	TRBJ1-2	NA	CASSLGGVNGYTF	TGCGCCAGCAGCTTGGGGGGGGTTAATGGCTACACCTTC